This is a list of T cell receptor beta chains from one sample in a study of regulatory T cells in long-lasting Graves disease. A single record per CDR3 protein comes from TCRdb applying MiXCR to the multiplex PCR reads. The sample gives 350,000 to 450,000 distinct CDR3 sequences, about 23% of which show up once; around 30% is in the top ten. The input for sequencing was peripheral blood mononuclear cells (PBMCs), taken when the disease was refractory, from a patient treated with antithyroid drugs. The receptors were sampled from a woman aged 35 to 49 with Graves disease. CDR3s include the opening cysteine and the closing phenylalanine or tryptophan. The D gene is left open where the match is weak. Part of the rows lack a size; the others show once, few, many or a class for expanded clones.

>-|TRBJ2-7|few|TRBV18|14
CASSTYHRDYEQYF
TGTGCCAGCTCCACCTATCACAGGGACTACGAGCAGTACTTC
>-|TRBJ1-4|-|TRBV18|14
CASSPPGLNEKLFF
TGTGCCAGCTCACCACCGGGGCTTAATGAAAAACTGTTTTTT
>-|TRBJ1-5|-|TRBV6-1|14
CASSQIQGNQPQHF
TGTGCCAGCAGCCAGATACAGGGTAATCAGCCCCAGCATTTT
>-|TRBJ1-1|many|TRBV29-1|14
CSVLPGGIDTEAFF
TGCAGCGTTCTACCGGGGGGGATTGACACTGAAGCTTTCTTT
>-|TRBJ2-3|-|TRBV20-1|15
CSASTVILYTDTQYF
TGCAGTGCTAGCACCGTTATTTTGTACACAGATACGCAGTATTTT
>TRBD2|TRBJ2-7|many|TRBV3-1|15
CASSRTSGSGYEQYF
TGTGCCAGCAGCCGGACTAGCGGGAGCGGATACGAGCAGTACTTC
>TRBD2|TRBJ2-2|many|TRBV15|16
CATSSGLAGVDGELFF
TGTGCCACCAGCAGTGGACTAGCGGGAGTGGATGGGGAGCTGTTTTTT
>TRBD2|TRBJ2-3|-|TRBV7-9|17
CASSPKRLAGVTDTQYF
TGTGCCAGCAGCCCTAAACGGCTAGCGGGAGTCACAGATACGCAGTATTTT
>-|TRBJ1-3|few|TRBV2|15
CASSEEGRAGNTIYF
TGTGCCAGCAGTGAAGAGGGGAGGGCTGGAAACACCATATATTTT
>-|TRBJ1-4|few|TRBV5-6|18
CASSLALGAKGRDEKLFF
TGTGCCAGCAGCTTGGCCCTGGGGGCGAAGGGTAGAGACGAAAAACTGTTTTTT
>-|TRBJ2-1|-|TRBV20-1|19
CSASIVGRTKPLSYNEQFF
TGCAGTGCTAGCATCGTTGGGCGGACCAAACCTTTATCCTACAATGAGCAGTTCTTC
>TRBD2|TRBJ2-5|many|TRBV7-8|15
CASSLGAGGPETQYF
TGTGCCAGCAGCTTAGGTGCGGGAGGCCCGGAGACCCAGTACTTC
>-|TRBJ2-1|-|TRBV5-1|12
CASSLGNNEQFF
TGCGCCAGCAGCTTGGGTAACAATGAGCAGTTCTTC
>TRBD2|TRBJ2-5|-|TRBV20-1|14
CSAYGLAGVETQYF
TGCAGTGCTTATGGACTAGCGGGAGTAGAGACCCAGTACTTC
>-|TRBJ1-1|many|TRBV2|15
CASSYWAPRTTEAFF
TGTGCCAGCAGTTATTGGGCCCCTAGGACCACTGAAGCTTTCTTT
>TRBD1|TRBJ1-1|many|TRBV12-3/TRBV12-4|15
CASSFGTGGIDEAFF
TGTGCCAGCAGTTTTGGGACAGGGGGTATTGATGAAGCTTTCTTT
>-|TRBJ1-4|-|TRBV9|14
CASSGGRTAEKLVF
TGTGCCAGCAGCGGAGGACGGACCGCTGAAAAACTGGTTTTT
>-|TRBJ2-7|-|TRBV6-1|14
CASSKRGSLYEQYF
TGTGCCAGCTCAAAAAGGGGGTCCCTTTACGAGCAGTACTTC
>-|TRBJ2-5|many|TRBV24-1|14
CATSDFSRGETQYF
TGTGCCACCAGTGATTTTAGCAGGGGAGAGACCCAGTACTTC
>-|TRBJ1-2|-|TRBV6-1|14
CASSAPEGPWGYTF
TGTGCCAGCAGTGCCCCAGAGGGACCCTGGGGCTACACCTTC
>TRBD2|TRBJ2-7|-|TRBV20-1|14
CSARLAEPRNEQYF
TGCAGTGCTAGACTAGCGGAACCACGAAACGAGCAGTACTTC
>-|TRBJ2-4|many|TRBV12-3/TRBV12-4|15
CASSTYRESKNIQYF
TGTGCCAGCAGTACCTACAGGGAGTCCAAAAACATTCAGTACTTC
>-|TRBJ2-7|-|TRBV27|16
CASSSLPLFGAVEQYF
TGTGCCAGCAGTTCTCTACCCCTCTTTGGGGCGGTTGAGCAGTACTTC
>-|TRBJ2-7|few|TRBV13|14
CASSLLETSYEQYF
TGTGCCAGCAGCTTACTGGAGACTTCCTACGAGCAGTACTTC
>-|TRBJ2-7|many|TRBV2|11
CASSNLYEQYF
TGTGCCAGCAGTAATCTATACGAGCAGTACTTC
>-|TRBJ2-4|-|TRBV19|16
CASSIVGRSFVDIQYF
TGTGCCAGTAGTATAGTGGGACGTTCGTTTGTGGACATTCAGTACTTC
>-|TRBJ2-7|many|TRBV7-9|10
CASSSGEQYF
TGTGCCAGCAGCAGCGGCGAGCAGTACTTC
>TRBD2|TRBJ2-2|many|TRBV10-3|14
CAIGLAGNTGELFF
TGTGCCATCGGACTAGCGGGGAACACCGGGGAGCTGTTTTTT
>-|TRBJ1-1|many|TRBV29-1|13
CSVGLSLDTEAFF
TGCAGCGTCGGGTTAAGTTTAGACACTGAAGCTTTCTTT
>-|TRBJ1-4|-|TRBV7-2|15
CASSLKVWANEKLFF
TGTGCCAGCAGCTTAAAAGTGTGGGCTAATGAAAAACTGTTTTTT
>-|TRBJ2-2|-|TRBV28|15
CASSPVGKNTGELFF
TGTGCCAGCAGCCCAGTGGGGAAGAACACCGGGGAGCTGTTTTTT
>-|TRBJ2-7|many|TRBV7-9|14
CASSLMSSSYEQYF
TGTGCCAGCAGCTTAATGAGTTCATCCTACGAGCAGTACTTC
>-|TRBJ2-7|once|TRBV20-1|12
CSAGTDVSAQYF
TGCAGTGCTGGGACCGATGTTTCGGCGCAGTACTTC
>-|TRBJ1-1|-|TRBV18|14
CASSPERGSTEAFF
TGTGCCAGCTCACCAGAAAGAGGTAGCACTGAAGCTTTCTTT
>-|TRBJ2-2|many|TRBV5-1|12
CASSVNTGELFF
TGTGCCAGCAGTGTAAACACCGGGGAGCTGTTTTTT
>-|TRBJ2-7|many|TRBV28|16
CATRSWESEAYYEQYF
TGTGCCACCAGGAGTTGGGAGTCAGAAGCTTACTACGAGCAGTACTTC
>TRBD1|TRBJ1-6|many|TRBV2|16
CASSEEQGANNSPLHF
TGTGCCAGCAGTGAGGAACAGGGGGCTAATAATTCACCCCTCCACTTT
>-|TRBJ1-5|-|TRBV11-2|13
CASSLDSSQPQHF
TGTGCCAGCAGCTTAGATTCTAGTCAGCCCCAGCATTTT
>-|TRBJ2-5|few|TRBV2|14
CASFLTVYQEAQYF
TGTGCCAGCTTTTTAACGGTCTACCAAGAGGCCCAGTACTTC
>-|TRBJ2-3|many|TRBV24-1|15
CATSGTREWPDTQYF
TGTGCCACCAGTGGGACACGGGAGTGGCCAGATACGCAGTATTTT